A single sample is the source of the 28 T cell receptor beta chains below, sequenced in a study of blood T cell repertoires in COVID-19. The protocol was immunoSEQ multiplex PCR, while the TCRdb copy is restricted to in-frame clones and leaves out a portion. The top ten clones hold approximately 8.7% of a sample with a few hundred thousand clones, approximately 75% of them seen once. Sequenced: PBMCs or T cells enriched from blood (not recorded which). The receptors were sampled from a man in his forties who had recovered from COVID-19.

This clone occurred once. The V call is TRBV5-4, the J call TRBJ1-4, with 8 bases identical to TRBD1. Germline V gene data show CDR1 as SGHNT and CDR2 as YYREEE (reference sequence). V trimming: 4 bases; J trimming: 8 bases; junction bases outside the gene matches: 13. The CDR3 is made up of 16 amino acids. The CDR3 loop reads CASSLSGGSRGEKLFF. DNA of the CDR3: TGTGCCAGCAGCCTTTCAGGGGGCAGCAGAGGCGAAAAACTGTTTTTT.

V is TRBV5-1 and J is TRBJ2-4; D is uncertain. CDR1 is SGHRS and CDR2 is YFSETQ in the germline V gene. The V and J ends lost 0 bases and 0 bases respectively, with 22 bases between them. The CDR3 is 20 residues long. The DNA of the CDR3 is TGCGCCAGCAGCTTGGCTTCTTTTGACACCCAAAGCTTAGCCAAAAACATTCAGTACTTC. Translating it yields CASSLASFDTQSLAKNIQYF.

The rearrangement links TRBV7-9 to TRBJ2-4; 7 bases are shared with TRBD2. J lost 8 bases, V lost 2 bases, and 3 bases had no gene match. Germline V gene data show CDR1 as SEHNR and CDR2 as FQNEAQ (reference sequence). CDR3 length equals 13 residues. The CDR3 region is CASSLIAGDIQYF. The CDR3 DNA reads TGTGCCAGCAGCTTAATTGCGGGGGACATTCAGTACTTC.

V usage is TRBV19 and J usage is TRBJ2-2; TRBD1 might be the D (5 bases). CDR3 size: 14 residues. V lost 7 bases and J lost 3, with 12 bases in between. CDR1 is LNHDA and CDR2 is SQIVND in the germline V gene (reference sequence). The CDR3 spells CASTRQGDTGELFF. The CDR3 nucleotides are TGTGCCAGTACCCGGCAGGGTGACACCGGGGAGCTGTTTTTT. Looking up the rest from reference TRBV19 and TRBJ2-2 gives the full variable domain: DGGITQSPKYLFRKEGQNVTLSCEQNLNHDAMYWYRQDPGQGLRLIYYSQIVNDFQKGDIAEGYSVSREKKESFPLTVTSAQKNPTAFYLCASTRQGDTGELFFGEGSRLTVL.

V gene TRBV28 combines with J gene TRBJ1-1, with D maybe TRBD1 (6 bases). The CDR3 sequence is 15 residues long. V was shortened by 2 bases and J by 1 base, with 11 bases between the two germline ends. Germline loops: CDR1 MDHEN, CDR2 SYDVKM. DNA for the CDR3: TGTGCCAGCAGTTTAAGTGGACAGCCGAACACTGAAGCTTTCTTT. This codes for CASSLSGQPNTEAFF.

The J gene is TRBJ2-7, the V gene TRBV19, with 7 bases lining up with TRBD1. Germline CDR1 is LNHDA and CDR2 is SQIVND (reference sequence). V lost 8 bases to trimming and J lost 3 bases; unmatched junction nucleotides: 7. The length of the CDR3 is 13 residues. For the CDR3, the DNA is TGTGCCAGTGCGGTAGGGGGCAACTACGAGCAGTACTTC. Protein sequence: CASAVGGNYEQYF. Filled out from reference TRBV19 and TRBJ2-7, the complete variable domain reads DGGITQSPKYLFRKEGQNVTLSCEQNLNHDAMYWYRQDPGQGLRLIYYSQIVNDFQKGDIAEGYSVSREKKESFPLTVTSAQKNPTAFYLCASAVGGNYEQYFGPGTRLTVT.

The rearrangement uses TRBV7-9 and TRBJ2-5; D remains ambiguous. The germline V and J ends were trimmed by 4 bases and 7 bases, with 10 bases remaining between them. Germline-derived CDR1 and CDR2 are SEHNR and FQNEAQ (reference sequence). The CDR3 has 12 residues. The CDR3 region is CASSSPPGTQYF. CDR3 nucleotide sequence: TGTGCCAGCAGCTCTCCTCCGGGGACCCAGTACTTC.

In this sample, this clone turned up a few times. V gene TRBV6-1 combines with J gene TRBJ2-1; the match to TRBD2 covers 10 bases. With V trimmed by 0 bases and J by 4 bases, 12 bases remained unmatched. Looked up from germline, CDR1 is MNHNS and CDR2 is SASEGT. The CDR3 runs to 19 residues. CDR3 protein: CASSEAGAAGGPRYNEQFF. In nucleotides, the CDR3 is TGTGCCAGCAGTGAAGCAGGTGCAGCGGGAGGGCCACGTTACAATGAGCAGTTCTTC.

CDR3 loop: CATSDLSGIYGYTF. CDR3 in DNA: TGTGCCACCAGTGATTTATCAGGGATCTATGGCTACACCTTC. The gene calls are TRBV24-1 and TRBJ1-2; a possible D gene is TRBD1 (5 bases). CDR1 is KGHDR and CDR2 is SFDVKD in the germline V gene. The V end lost 1 base, the J end lost 4 bases, and 9 bases lay between the germline ends. The CDR3 is 14 amino acids.

J is TRBJ1-4 and V is TRBV7-2, with D maybe TRBD1 (6 bases). This CDR3 spans 14 amino acids. Germline CDR1 is SGHTA and CDR2 is FQGNSA. V lost 5 bases and J lost 5, with 12 bases in between. The CDR3: CASSPWTVNEKLFF. The CDR3, as DNA: TGTGCCAGCAGCCCTTGGACAGTGAATGAAAAACTGTTTTTT. Using reference TRBV7-2 and TRBJ1-4 for the parts outside the CDR3, the full variable domain is GAGVSQSPSNKVTEKGKDVELRCDPISGHTALYWYRQSLGQGLEFLIYFQGNSAPDKSGLPSDRFSAERTGGSVSTLTIQRTQQEDSAVYLCASSPWTVNEKLFFGSGTQLSVL.

The chain has TRBV19 and TRBJ1-5, with D possibly matching TRBD1 (5 bases). The V end lost 4 bases, the J end lost 6 bases, and 16 bases lay between the germline ends. Looked up from germline, CDR1 is LNHDA and CDR2 is SQIVND (reference sequence). The CDR3 is 15 residues long. The DNA of the CDR3 is TGTGCCAGTAGTACGCGGGGGGAGGCTACTCAGCCCCAGCATTTT. This gives the protein CASSTRGEATQPQHF. Full variable domain (remainder filled in from reference TRBV19 and TRBJ1-5): DGGITQSPKYLFRKEGQNVTLSCEQNLNHDAMYWYRQDPGQGLRLIYYSQIVNDFQKGDIAEGYSVSREKKESFPLTVTSAQKNPTAFYLCASSTRGEATQPQHFGDGTRLSIL.

The chain is built from TRBV5-4 and TRBJ2-3, with D possibly matching TRBD2 (6 bases). This CDR3 is built from 15 residues. Germline-derived CDR1 and CDR2 are SGHNT and YYREEE (reference sequence). Trimming took 2 bases from V and 2 from J, leaving 12 bases between them. The CDR3 here is CASSLDGGFTDTQYF. Here the CDR3 DNA reads TGTGCCAGCAGCTTAGACGGGGGTTTCACAGATACGCAGTATTTT. Using reference TRBV5-4 and TRBJ2-3 for the parts outside the CDR3, the full variable domain is ETGVTQSPTHLIKTRGQQVTLRCSSQSGHNTVSWYQQALGQGPQFIFQYYREEENGRGNFPPRFSGLQFPNYSSELNVNALELDDSALYLCASSLDGGFTDTQYFGPGTRLTVL.

This clone was detected a few times. The rearrangement joins TRBV3-1 (or the pseudogene TRBV3-2) to TRBJ2-7; D gene ambiguous. CDR1 LGHDT and CDR2 YNNKEL come from the germline V gene (reference sequence). This CDR3 is built from 13 residues. The V and J ends lost 4 bases and 2 bases respectively, with 9 bases between them. In DNA form, the CDR3 reads TGTGCCAGCAGCCGTCAGGTTGCCTACGAGCAGTACTTC. Protein sequence: CASSRQVAYEQYF.

This sequence joins TRBV9 and TRBJ1-4; 10 bases are shared with TRBD1. CDR1 is SGDLS, CDR2 YYNGEE, per germline. The CDR3 sequence is 15 residues long. The V and J ends lost 0 bases and 7 bases, in that order; junction bases with no gene match: 3. The DNA for the CDR3 is TGTGCCAGCAGCGTAGGAGGACAGGGGGGTGAAAAACTGTTTTTT. Its translation: CASSVGGQGGEKLFF.

The chain uses TRBV6-5 and TRBJ2-5; TRBD2 matches at 14 bases. This CDR3 spans 15 amino acids. CDR1 and CDR2 (germline): MNHEY, SVGAGI. The ends lost 8 bases at V and 5 bases at J; junction bases unmatched: 7. CDR3 bases: TGTGCCAGCCGACTAGCGGGGGGGCCGCGGGAGACCCAGTACTTC. It specifies CASRLAGGPRETQYF.

V and J are TRBV24-1 and TRBJ1-6; D is ambiguous. The CDR3 is 15 amino acids. Germline V CDR1 and CDR2: KGHDR, SFDVKD. With 3 bases removed from V and 7 bases from J, the gap between germline ends came to 12 bases. The CDR3, as DNA: TGTGCCACCAGTGATCCGCGGTATCCGAATTCACCCCTCCACTTT. Residues: CATSDPRYPNSPLHF.

The chain combines TRBV6-5 with TRBJ2-7, with TRBD2 identical over 12 bases. The ends lost 6 bases at V and 3 bases at J; junction bases unmatched: 3. The CDR3 is 14 amino acids. CDR1 and CDR2 from the germline V gene are MNHEY and SVGAGI. CDR3: CASSRGLAGYEQYF. For the CDR3, the DNA is TGTGCCAGCAGCCGGGGACTAGCGGGCTACGAGCAGTACTTC.

The V call is TRBV12-3 or TRBV12-4, the J call TRBJ2-1; no definite D call. CDR3 length: 13 amino acids. The V gene lost 2 bases and the J gene lost 12 bases, with 14 bases spanning the gap. CDR3 in amino acids: CASSLSDTYRQFF. CDR3 in DNA: TGTGCCAGCAGTTTATCAGACACTTATAGGCAGTTCTTC.

The V and J genes are TRBV5-5 and TRBJ1-1, with D possibly matching TRBD1 (5 bases). This CDR3 spans 13 amino acids. Trimming took 4 bases from V and 6 from J, leaving 13 bases between them. CDR1 is SGHKS and CDR2 is YYEKEE in the germline V gene (reference sequence). The CDR3 spells CASSRDWRAEAFF. The DNA of the CDR3 is TGTGCCAGCAGCAGGGACTGGAGGGCTGAAGCTTTCTTT.

The V gene is TRBV5-6, the J gene TRBJ1-3; D not certain. Germline V gives CDR1 SGHDT, CDR2 YYEEEE. The CDR3 has 14 residues. With 0 bases removed from V and 0 bases from J, the gap between germline ends came to 4 bases. CDR3 in DNA: TGTGCCAGCAGCTTGGGGAGCTCTGGAAACACCATATATTTT. Encoded protein: CASSLGSSGNTIYF.

This clone has only one observation. The chain employs TRBV7-9 and TRBJ2-6, with a possible D match to TRBD1 (6 bases). Germline assignment: CDR1 SEHNR and CDR2 FQNEAQ (reference sequence). Trimming stripped 0 bases from V and 4 bases from J, with 10 bases between. The CDR3 extends over 16 amino acids. The CDR3 here is CASSLATGYGANVLTF. CDR3 in DNA: TGTGCCAGCAGCTTAGCTACAGGGTACGGGGCCAACGTCCTGACTTTC.

This clone showed up just once. The rearrangement links TRBV5-4 to TRBJ2-7, with D perhaps matching TRBD1 (6 bases). V lost 3 bases and J lost 0, with 10 bases in between. The CDR3 is 14 amino acids. Germline-derived CDR1 and CDR2 are SGHNT and YYREEE (reference sequence). The CDR3, as DNA: TGTGCCAGCAGCTCCAGGGGCGGCTCCTACGAGCAGTACTTC. Protein sequence: CASSSRGGSYEQYF.

A few counts support this clone. This chain connects TRBV24-1 to TRBJ2-2, with TRBD2 matching 8 bases. The CDR3 runs 15 residues. After removal of 12 bases from V and 0 bases from J, the junction contained 8 bases not matched to a gene. Germline values: CDR1 KGHDR, CDR2 SFDVKD. CDR3 region: CAASRGGTNTGELFF. CDR3 nucleotides: TGTGCCGCTAGCCGGGGGGGCACGAACACCGGGGAGCTGTTTTTT.

Relative to its sample, this clone is large. The rearrangement uses TRBV15 and TRBJ2-3; D remains ambiguous. The germline V gene encodes CDR1 LNHNV and CDR2 YYDKDF (reference sequence). V lost 5 bases, J lost 2 bases, and 8 bases lay in between. This CDR3 has 13 residues. CDR3 bases: TGTGCCACCAGCGCGGCCTTCACAGATACGCAGTATTTT. Encoded protein: CATSAAFTDTQYF.

CDR3 in DNA: TGTGCCAGCAGCTACGGACAGGACAACTATGGCTACACCTTC. The encoded protein is CASSYGQDNYGYTF. The J gene is TRBJ1-2, the V gene TRBV7-9, with 7 bases aligning to TRBD1. Germline CDR1 SEHNR, CDR2 FQNEAQ (reference sequence). The CDR3 has 14 residues. V was clipped by 4 bases and J by 2 bases; unmatched bases: 4.

This clone appeared once. The rearrangement links TRBV6-2 or TRBV6-3 to TRBJ1-5, with D possibly being TRBD1 (6 bases). Looked up from germline, CDR1 is MNHEY and CDR2 is SVGEGT. The CDR3 runs 14 residues. V was pared by 2 bases and J by 5 bases, with 10 bases between. The CDR3 sequence is CASSYAGAYQPQHF. The CDR3, as DNA: TGTGCCAGCAGTTACGCGGGGGCCTATCAGCCCCAGCATTTT.

The V gene is TRBV10-2, the J gene TRBJ2-2; maybe TRBD1 (5 bases). This CDR3 comprises 15 residues. Trimming removed 2 bases at V and 3 bases at J, with 10 bases between. The germline CDR1 and CDR2 sequences are WSHSY and SAAADI. The CDR3 DNA reads TGCGCCAGCAGTGAGGGGGCAGGCTACACCGGGGAGCTGTTTTTT. This encodes CASSEGAGYTGELFF.

The chain carries TRBV6-5 and TRBJ2-1; D gene ambiguous. The CDR3 length is 11 residues. V lost 10 bases and J 3 bases, leaving 7 bases between the germline ends. Per germline, CDR1 MNHEY and CDR2 SVGAGI. The CDR3, as DNA: TGTGCCAACCCTAGCTACAATGAGCAGTTCTTC. Encoded protein: CANPSYNEQFF.